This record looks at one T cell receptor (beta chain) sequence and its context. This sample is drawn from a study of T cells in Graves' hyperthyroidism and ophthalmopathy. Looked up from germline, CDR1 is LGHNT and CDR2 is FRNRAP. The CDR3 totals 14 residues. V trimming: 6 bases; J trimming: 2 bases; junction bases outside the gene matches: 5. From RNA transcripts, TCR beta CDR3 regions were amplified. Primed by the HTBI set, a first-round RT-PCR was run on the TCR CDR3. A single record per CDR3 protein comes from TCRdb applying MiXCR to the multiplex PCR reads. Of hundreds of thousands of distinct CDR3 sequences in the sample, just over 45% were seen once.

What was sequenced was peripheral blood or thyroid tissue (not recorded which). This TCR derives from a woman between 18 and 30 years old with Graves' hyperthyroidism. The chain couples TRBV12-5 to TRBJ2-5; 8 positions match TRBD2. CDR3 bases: TGTGCTAGTGGACCCACTAGCGGACAAGAGACCCAGTACTTC. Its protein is CASGPTSGQETQYF.